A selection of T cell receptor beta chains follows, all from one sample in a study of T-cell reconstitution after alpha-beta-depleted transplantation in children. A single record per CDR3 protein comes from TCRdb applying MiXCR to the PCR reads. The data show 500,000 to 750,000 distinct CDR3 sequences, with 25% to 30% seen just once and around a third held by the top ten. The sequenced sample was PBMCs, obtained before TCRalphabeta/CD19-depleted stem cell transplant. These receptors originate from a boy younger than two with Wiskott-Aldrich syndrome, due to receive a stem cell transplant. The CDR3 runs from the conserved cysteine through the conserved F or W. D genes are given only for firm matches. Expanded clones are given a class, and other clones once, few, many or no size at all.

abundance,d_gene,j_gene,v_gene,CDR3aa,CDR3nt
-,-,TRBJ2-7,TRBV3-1,CASSRSGLALSYEQYF,TGTGCCAGCAGCCGATCAGGCCTAGCGTTATCCTACGAGCAGTACTTC
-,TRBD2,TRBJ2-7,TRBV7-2,CASSLERDSYEQYF,TGTGCCAGCAGCTTAGAGCGGGATTCCTACGAGCAGTACTTC
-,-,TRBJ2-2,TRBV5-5,CASSAQGPGELFF,TGTGCCAGCAGCGCGCAGGGTCCCGGGGAGCTGTTTTTT
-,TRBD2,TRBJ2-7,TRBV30,CAWGLAGGSSEQYF,TGTGCCTGGGGACTAGCGGGAGGGTCCTCCGAGCAGTACTTC
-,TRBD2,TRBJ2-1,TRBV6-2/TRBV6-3,CASSYSGLAGAKGLTYNEQFF,TGTGCCAGCAGTTACTCGGGGCTAGCGGGAGCGAAAGGATTGACCTACAATGAGCAGTTCTTC
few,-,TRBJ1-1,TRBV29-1,CSVEGQRRETEAFF,TGCAGCGTTGAGGGGCAAAGACGGGAAACTGAAGCTTTCTTT
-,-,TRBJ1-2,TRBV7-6,CASSLGAAAGDGYTF,TGTGCCAGCAGCTTAGGAGCCGCTGCGGGGGATGGCTACACCTTC
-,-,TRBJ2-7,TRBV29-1,CSVYAYEQYF,TGCAGCGTTTATGCCTACGAGCAGTACTTC
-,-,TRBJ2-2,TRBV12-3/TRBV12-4,CASSFPGQVTGELFF,TGTGCCAGCAGTTTTCCGGGCCAGGTCACCGGGGAGCTGTTTTTT
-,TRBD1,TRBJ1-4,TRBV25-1,CASSERDRRDEKLFF,TGTGCCAGCAGTGAACGGGACAGGAGGGATGAAAAACTGTTTTTT
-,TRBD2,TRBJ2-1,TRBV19,CASSSRLAGEGYNEQFF,TGTGCCAGTAGTAGCCGACTAGCGGGAGAGGGTTACAATGAGCAGTTCTTC
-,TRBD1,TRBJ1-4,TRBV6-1,CASRKGQGIANEKLFF,TGTGCCAGCAGGAAGGGACAGGGGATCGCTAATGAAAAACTGTTTTTT
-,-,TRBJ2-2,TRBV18,CASSPEASSNTGELFF,TGTGCCAGCTCACCAGAGGCTAGCAGTAACACCGGGGAGCTGTTTTTT
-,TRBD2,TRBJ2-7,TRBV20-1,CSARDSTSGSSYEQYF,TGCAGTGCTAGAGATTCCACTAGCGGGAGTAGTTACGAGCAGTACTTC
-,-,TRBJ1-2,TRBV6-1,CASSREEAYGYTF,TGTGCCAGCAGCCGCGAAGAGGCCTATGGCTACACCTTC
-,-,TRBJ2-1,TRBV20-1,CSASMTDSSYNEQFF,TGCAGTGCTAGTATGACGGACAGCTCCTACAATGAGCAGTTCTTC
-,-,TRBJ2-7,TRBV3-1,CASSRGYSTGTYEQYF,TGTGCCAGCAGCCGAGGATATTCGACAGGAACCTACGAGCAGTACTTC
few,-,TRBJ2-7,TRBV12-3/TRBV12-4,CASTRGSSYEQYF,TGTGCCAGCACCAGGGGAAGCTCCTACGAGCAGTACTTC
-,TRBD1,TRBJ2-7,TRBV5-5,CASSFGLGQGSYEQYF,TGTGCCAGCAGCTTTGGGCTGGGACAGGGAAGCTACGAGCAGTACTTC
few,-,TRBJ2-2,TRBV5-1,CASSFLQSTGELFF,TGCGCCAGCAGCTTTTTACAGAGCACCGGGGAGCTGTTTTTT
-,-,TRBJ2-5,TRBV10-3,CAISELKVTQYF,TGTGCCATCAGTGAGTTGAAGGTGACCCAGTACTTC
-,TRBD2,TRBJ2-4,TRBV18,CASSQLGLAGRKNIQYF,TGTGCCAGCTCACAATTGGGACTAGCGGGCCGCAAAAACATTCAGTACTTC
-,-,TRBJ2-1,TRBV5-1,CASSMDSSSYNEQFF,TGCGCCAGCAGCATGGACAGTTCCTCCTACAATGAGCAGTTCTTC
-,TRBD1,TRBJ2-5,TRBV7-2,CASSSGGAETQYF,TGTGCCAGCAGCTCAGGGGGCGCAGAGACCCAGTACTTC
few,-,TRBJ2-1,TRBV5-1,CASSLVGSSLQAGDEQFF,TGCGCCAGCAGCTTGGTTGGGTCCTCCCTTCAAGCGGGCGATGAGCAGTTCTTC
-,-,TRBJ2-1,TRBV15,CATSRAGPGNEQFF,TGTGCCACCAGCAGAGCGGGGCCTGGCAATGAGCAGTTCTTC
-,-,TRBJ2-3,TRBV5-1,CASSLAGAGPRNTQYF,TGCGCCAGCAGCTTGGCCGGGGCAGGCCCTCGGAATACGCAGTATTTT
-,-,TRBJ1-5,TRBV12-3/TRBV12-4,CASSRARVQPQHF,TGTGCCAGCAGCCGCGCCAGGGTTCAGCCCCAGCATTTT
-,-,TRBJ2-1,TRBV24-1,CATSVSQAYNEQFF,TGTGCCACCAGTGTTAGTCAGGCGTACAATGAGCAGTTCTTC
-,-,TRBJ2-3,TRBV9,CASSIDWTSTDTQYF,TGTGCCAGCAGCATCGACTGGACTAGCACAGATACGCAGTATTTT
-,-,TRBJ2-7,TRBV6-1,CASRGGGRNEQYF,TGTGCCAGCCGGGGCGGGGGCCGGAACGAGCAGTACTTC
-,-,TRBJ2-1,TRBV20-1,CSARDHQRPNEQFF,TGCAGTGCTAGAGATCACCAAAGACCCAATGAGCAGTTCTTC
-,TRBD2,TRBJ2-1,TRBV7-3,CASSRFVVGTSGSNEQFF,TGTGCCAGCAGCCGGTTTGTCGTCGGGACTAGCGGGAGCAATGAGCAGTTCTTC
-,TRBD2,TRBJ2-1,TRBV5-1,CASSSRSGESSYNEQFF,TGCGCCAGCAGCTCACGTAGCGGGGAAAGCTCCTACAATGAGCAGTTCTTC
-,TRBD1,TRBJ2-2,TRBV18,CASSPTNRGITGELFF,TGTGCCAGCTCACCGACCAACAGGGGTATCACCGGGGAGCTGTTTTTT
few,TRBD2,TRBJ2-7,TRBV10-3,CAIRAGGNPYEQYF,TGTGCCATCAGAGCGGGAGGCAATCCCTACGAGCAGTACTTC
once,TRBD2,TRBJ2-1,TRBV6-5,CASSSSLAGKYEQFF,TGTGCCAGCAGTTCCTCGCTAGCGGGAAAATATGAGCAGTTCTTC
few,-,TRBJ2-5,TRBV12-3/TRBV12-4,CASSLVRPRTQYF,TGTGCCAGCAGTTTAGTTCGGCCCAGGACCCAGTACTTC
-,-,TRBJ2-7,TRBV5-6,CASSLVAWGGEQYF,TGTGCCAGCAGCTTGGTTGCATGGGGCGGCGAGCAGTACTTC
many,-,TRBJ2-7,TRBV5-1,CASSLAPLYEQYF,TGCGCCAGCAGCTTGGCCCCCCTCTACGAGCAGTACTTC
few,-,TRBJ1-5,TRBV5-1,CASSLGWGADQPQHF,TGCGCCAGCAGCCTGGGATGGGGCGCAGATCAGCCCCAGCATTTT
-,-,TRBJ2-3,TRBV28,CASRDPGRSDTQYF,TGTGCCAGCAGGGATCCGGGGCGATCAGATACGCAGTATTTT
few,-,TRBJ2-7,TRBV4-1,CASSQDRQASSYEQYF,TGCGCCAGCAGCCAAGATCGGCAGGCCAGCTCCTACGAGCAGTACTTC
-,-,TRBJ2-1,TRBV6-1,CASTPFSWGLVDNEQFF,TGTGCCAGCACGCCCTTCTCTTGGGGGTTGGTGGACAATGAGCAGTTCTTC
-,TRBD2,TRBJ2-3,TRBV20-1,CSARVSGKSDTQYF,TGCAGTGCTAGAGTTAGCGGGAAGTCAGATACGCAGTATTTT
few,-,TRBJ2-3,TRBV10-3,CAGRRGSVTDTQYF,TGTGCCGGCCGCCGGGGTTCCGTCACAGATACGCAGTATTTT
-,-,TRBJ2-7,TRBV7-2,CANWPSGLYEQYF,TGTGCCAACTGGCCCTCAGGGTTATACGAGCAGTACTTC